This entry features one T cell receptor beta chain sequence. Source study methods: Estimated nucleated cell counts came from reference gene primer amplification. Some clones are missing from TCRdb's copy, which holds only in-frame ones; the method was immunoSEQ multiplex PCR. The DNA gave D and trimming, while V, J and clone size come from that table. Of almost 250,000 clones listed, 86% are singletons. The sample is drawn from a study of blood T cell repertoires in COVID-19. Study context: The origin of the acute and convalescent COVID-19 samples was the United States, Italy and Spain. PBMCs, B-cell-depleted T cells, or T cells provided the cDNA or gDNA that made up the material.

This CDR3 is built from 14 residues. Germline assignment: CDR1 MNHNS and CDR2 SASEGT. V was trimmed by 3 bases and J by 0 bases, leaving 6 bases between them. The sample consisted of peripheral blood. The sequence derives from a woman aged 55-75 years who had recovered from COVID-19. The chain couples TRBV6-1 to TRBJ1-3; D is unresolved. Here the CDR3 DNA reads TGTGCCAGCAGTGAGAGGAGCTCTGGAAACACCATATATTTT. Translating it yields CASSERSSGNTIYF.